This passage covers 21 T cell receptor beta chains from one sample sequenced in a study of control samples from healthy donors and cancer patients. The table came from immunoSEQ multiplex PCR; TCRdb's copy has only in-frame clones and leaves some out. The sample shows around 83,000 clones, 93% of them seen only once. Source material: PBMCs. The source of these receptors is a woman aged 40 to 50 with lung cancer.

This rearrangement joins TRBV5-4 to TRBJ1-2, with D maybe TRBD1 (6 bases). The germline V gene encodes CDR1 SGHNT and CDR2 YYREEE (reference sequence). The CDR3 consists of 13 residues. The ends were cut back, 1 base at V and 8 bases at J, with 12 bases in the middle. In DNA form, the CDR3 reads TGTGCCAGCAGCTTGTCTGGGGGCAGCGGCTACACCTTC. This gives the protein CASSLSGGSGYTF.

The chain is built from TRBV9 and TRBJ2-3, with 13 bases aligning to TRBD2. V lost 4 bases and J lost 3; bases outside the gene matches: 5. This CDR3 spans 16 amino acids. Germline CDR1 is SGDLS and CDR2 is YYNGEE. CDR3 region: CASSLRTSGGTDTQYF. DNA of the CDR3: TGTGCCAGCAGCCTAAGGACTAGCGGGGGTACAGATACGCAGTATTTT.

V gene TRBV5-1 combines with J gene TRBJ2-3; 9 bases align to TRBD2. Germline CDR1 reads SGHRS; CDR2 reads YFSETQ. V shed 0 bases, J shed 2 bases, and the junction held 4 bases outside the gene matches. This CDR3 contains 16 residues. DNA of the CDR3: TGCGCCAGCAGCTTGGGTGCGGGGGGGGTCACAGATACGCAGTATTTT. This sequence encodes CASSLGAGGVTDTQYF.

The V gene is TRBV5-1, the J gene TRBJ2-1; D gene ambiguous. Trimming took 0 bases from V and 0 from J, leaving 7 bases between them. CDR1 and CDR2 from the germline V gene are SGHRS and YFSETQ. The CDR3 length is 15 residues. The CDR3 sequence: CASSLGQISYNEQFF. The CDR3, as DNA: TGCGCCAGCAGCTTGGGGCAGATCTCCTACAATGAGCAGTTCTTC.

This chain connects TRBV9 to TRBJ2-5; TRBD1 matches 12 bases. Germline CDR1 is SGDLS and CDR2 is YYNGEE. CDR3 length equals 16 residues. J gave up 5 bases and V 0 bases, and 5 bases lay outside the gene matches. CDR3 loop: CASSVGGQGASETQYF. CDR3 nucleotides: TGTGCCAGCAGCGTAGGGGGACAGGGGGCTTCGGAGACCCAGTACTTC.

This sequence joins TRBV30 and TRBJ2-1; 8 positions agree with TRBD1. With 0 bases clipped from V and 7 bases from J, the junction kept 11 bases outside the gene matches. There are 16 residues in the CDR3. Germline V lookup: CDR1 GTSNPN, CDR2 SVGIG (reference sequence). The CDR3 sequence: CAWSVPWAGGLNEQFF. The CDR3 DNA follows: TGTGCCTGGAGTGTACCCTGGGCAGGGGGCTTGAATGAGCAGTTCTTC.

The chain employs TRBV27 and TRBJ2-7; the match to TRBD1 covers 7 bases. CDR1 and CDR2 from the germline V gene are MNHEY and SMNVEV (reference sequence). Trimming at V came to 8 bases and at J to 4 bases, leaving 17 bases not matched to a gene. The CDR3 loop spans 16 amino acids. CDR3 sequence reads: CASLYSFGGQTYEQYF. CDR3 DNA: TGTGCCAGCTTATATAGTTTTGGGGGACAGACTTACGAGCAGTACTTC.

The rearrangement uses TRBV16 and TRBJ1-1; D is perhaps TRBD1 (5 bases). V was cut by 3 bases and J by 0 bases, with 8 bases left in between. The CDR3 length is 14 residues. Germline V gene sequence: CDR1 KGHSY, CDR2 FQNENV. The DNA for the CDR3 is TGTGCCAGCAGCCACAGCAGGGTGAACACTGAAGCTTTCTTT. The encoded protein is CASSHSRVNTEAFF. Full variable domain (remainder filled in from reference TRBV16 and TRBJ1-1): GEEVAQTPKHLVRGEGQKAKLYCAPIKGHSYVFWYQQVLKNEFKFLISFQNENVFDETGMPKERFSAKCLPNSPCSLEIQATKLEDSAVYFCASSHSRVNTEAFFGQGTRLTVV.

The chain joins TRBV28 to TRBJ1-2, with D maybe TRBD1 (6 bases). Per germline, CDR1 MDHEN and CDR2 SYDVKM. V shed 2 bases and J shed 5 bases, with 18 bases lying between them. The CDR3 is 16 amino acids. In nucleotides, the CDR3 is TGTGCCAGCAGTTTAAAACTTGGGGGGCTTGGTTATGGCTACACCTTC. Its protein product is CASSLKLGGLGYGYTF.

This sequence joins TRBV15 and TRBJ1-2; no reliable D call. In germline, CDR1 is LNHNV, CDR2 YYDKDF (reference sequence). The CDR3 is 14 amino acids. Between the trimmed V and J ends, which lost 0 bases and 4 bases, there was a span of 9 bases. The CDR3 spells CATSREAAGYGYTF. The CDR3 coding sequence is TGTGCCACCAGCAGAGAGGCAGCCGGCTATGGCTACACCTTC.

This sequence joins TRBV28 and TRBJ1-4; 7 nucleotides match TRBD1. The V gene's germline CDR1 is MDHEN and CDR2 SYDVKM. The CDR3 consists of 11 residues. The V and J ends lost 7 bases and 13 bases, in that order; junction bases with no gene match: 6. Here the CDR3 reads CASTSDRVLFF. The CDR3 DNA sequence: TGTGCCAGCACCTCAGACAGGGTACTGTTTTTT.

This CDR3 is CAVQYRGANEKLFF. CDR3 coding DNA: TGTGCCGTACAATACAGGGGGGCGAATGAAAAACTGTTTTTT. The rearrangement uses TRBV30 and TRBJ1-4, with 8 bases that match TRBD1. This CDR3 region has 14 residues. V shed 8 bases and J 5 bases; nucleotides not matched to a gene: 10. Germline V gene sequence: CDR1 GTSNPN, CDR2 SVGIG (reference sequence).

This chain connects TRBV4-1 to TRBJ1-1; 8 bases line up with TRBD1. The V gene end was trimmed by 5 bases and the J gene end by 10 bases; junction bases not matched to a gene: 18. The V gene's germline CDR1 is MGHRA and CDR2 YSYEKL. The CDR3 totals 16 residues. In DNA form, the CDR3 reads TGCGCCAGCAGCTTGAGGGGGGGACAGGCCCTCGTTCGAGCTTTCTTT. As protein: CASSLRGGQALVRAFF.

The rearrangement uses TRBV5-1 and TRBJ1-6; 7 nucleotides line up with TRBD1. Germline-derived CDR1 and CDR2 are SGHRS and YFSETQ. CDR3 size: 16 residues. V shed 1 base, J shed 2 bases, and the junction held 3 bases outside the gene matches. The CDR3 region has the DNA TGCGCCAGCAGCTTGTGGCAGGGGGCCTATAATTCACCCCTCCACTTT. Translation gives CASSLWQGAYNSPLHF.

The chain employs TRBV6-5 and TRBJ1-1, with D unclear. The CDR3 totals 10 residues. V was pared by 6 bases and J by 3 bases, with 2 bases between. Germline CDR1 MNHEY, CDR2 SVGAGI. The CDR3 is CASRHTEAFF. As DNA, the CDR3 is TGTGCCAGCAGGCACACTGAAGCTTTCTTT.

The V gene is TRBV5-1, the J gene TRBJ1-1, with D possibly TRBD1 on 5 matching bases. Germline V gives CDR1 SGHRS, CDR2 YFSETQ. V was cut by 3 bases and J by 1 base, with 10 bases left in between. This CDR3 is 14 amino acids long. The CDR3 DNA is TGCGCCAGCAGCTGGGGACCTGGGAACACTGAAGCTTTCTTT. Translation: CASSWGPGNTEAFF.

A single count supports this clone. The chain is built from TRBV19 and TRBJ1-2; possible D gene TRBD1, 6 bases. CDR3 length: 11 residues. CDR1 is LNHDA and CDR2 is SQIVND in the germline V gene (reference sequence). V lost 5 bases and J lost 7, with 8 bases in between. The CDR3 reads CASSPGVGYTF. The CDR3 DNA sequence: TGTGCCAGTAGTCCAGGGGTTGGCTACACCTTC.

This chain joins TRBV27 and TRBJ1-6; D might be TRBD1 (6 bases). CDR3 length: 17 amino acids. Deletions cut 6 bases from V and 9 bases from J, with 24 bases between. Germline V gene lookup returns CDR1 MNHEY and CDR2 SMNVEV (reference sequence). CDR3 protein: CASRPRTVPFVISPLHF. The CDR3 DNA follows: TGTGCCAGCAGACCAAGGACAGTTCCTTTTGTAATTTCACCCCTCCACTTT.

The rearrangement links TRBV9 to TRBJ1-3; no firm D call. Trimming pared 1 base from V and 4 bases from J, leaving 12 bases between. The CDR3 runs to 15 residues. The germline CDR1 and CDR2 sequences are SGDLS and YYNGEE. For the CDR3, the DNA is TGTGCCAGCAGCGTATTGCCCGCGCAGGGAAACACCATATATTTT. This encodes CASSVLPAQGNTIYF.

The chain joins TRBV4-2 to TRBJ2-3, with 13 bases matching TRBD2. V dropped 0 bases and J dropped 0; count of bases not matched to a gene: 3. The length of the CDR3 is 18 residues. From germline, CDR1 is LGHNA and CDR2 YNFKEQ. CDR3 DNA sequence: TGTGCCAGCAGCCAAGAGGTGACTAGCGGGGGGAGCACAGATACGCAGTATTTT. Translated: CASSQEVTSGGSTDTQYF.

The J gene is TRBJ1-2, the V gene TRBV6-5; 8 positions agree with TRBD1. This CDR3 region has 14 residues. The germline V gene has CDR1 MNHEY and CDR2 SVGAGI. Losses at the gene ends were 5 bases for V and 4 bases for J; bases not matched to a gene: 6. CDR3 region: CASSQKTGGYGYTF. Written as DNA, the CDR3 is TGTGCCAGCAGTCAAAAAACAGGGGGCTATGGCTACACCTTC.